This entry lists 20 T cell receptor beta chains sequenced from one sample in a study of T cells after yellow fever vaccination. One entry per CDR3 protein results from TCRdb running MiXCR on the 5' RACE reads. The table records 620,000 or so distinct CDR3 sequences, over 9% of them present only once. The starting material was PBMCs, obtained on the day of the yellow fever booster vaccination. These receptor sequences come from a man in his thirties or forties who received the YFV17D yellow fever vaccine.

As to this clonotype: The CDR3 ends on some other residue instead of the conserved phenylalanine or tryptophan, so this is likely a read error. This chain uses TRBV3-1 with TRBJ2-5; D is unresolved. The V end lost 3 bases, the J end lost 5 bases, and 7 bases lay between the germline ends. This CDR3 is built from 12 residues. CDR1 and CDR2 from the germline V gene are LGHDT and YNNKEL (reference sequence). CDR3 amino acids: CASSHVQETQYL. The CDR3 nucleotides are TGTGCCAGCAGCCACGTACAGGAGACCCAGTACCTC.

This CDR3 is CASSHVVLAGNEGELFF. The CDR3 DNA is TGCGCCAGCAGCCACGTTGTGTTAGCGGGAAACGAAGGGGAGCTGTTTTTT. This chain connects TRBV4-3 to TRBJ2-2; TRBD2 matches 8 bases. CDR3 length: 17 amino acids. Germline V gene data show CDR1 as LGHNA and CDR2 as YSLEER. V shed 3 bases and J 8 bases; nucleotides not matched to a gene: 14.

In this sample, this clonotype turned up a few times. The rearrangement joins TRBV18 to TRBJ1-2; D might be TRBD1 (5 bases). This CDR3 region has 14 residues. CDR1 and CDR2 from the germline V gene are KGHSH and LQKENI. V was cut by 0 bases and J by 4 bases, with 9 bases left in between. The CDR3 loop is CASSPPGTGYGYTF. In nucleotides, the CDR3 is TGTGCCAGCTCACCACCAGGTACAGGCTATGGCTACACCTTC.

The chain has TRBV7-2 and TRBJ2-1, with 13 bases that match TRBD2. The V gene's germline CDR1 is SGHTA and CDR2 FQGNSA. J was trimmed by 4 bases and V by 5 bases; bases with no gene match: 5. The length of the CDR3 is 16 residues. The CDR3 protein is CASSKQLAGGYNEQFF. The CDR3 DNA reads TGTGCCAGCAGCAAACAACTAGCGGGAGGGTACAATGAGCAGTTCTTC.

The table lists this clonotype with a few counts. A junction end diverges from the germline sequence, so it may reflect a read error. The CDR3 here is CSARDGREGGRF. The CDR3 nucleotides are TGCAGTGCTAGAGATGGGCGGGAGGGTGGTCGCTTC. The rearrangement uses TRBV20-1 and TRBJ2-4, with 9 bases fitting TRBD2. The germline V gene has CDR1 DFQATT and CDR2 SNEGSKA (reference sequence). The CDR3 runs 12 residues.

V and J are TRBV27 and TRBJ1-1; the match to TRBD1 covers 9 bases. Germline V CDR1 and CDR2: MNHEY, SMNVEV (reference sequence). This CDR3 has 14 residues. Trimming took 8 bases from V and 5 from J; bases not matched to a gene: 9. CDR3 protein: CASYENRGPTEAFF. CDR3 sequence (DNA): TGTGCCAGCTATGAAAACAGGGGGCCAACTGAAGCTTTCTTT.

The chain carries TRBV7-2 and TRBJ2-4; the D gene is possibly TRBD1 (5 bases). Germline V gene lookup returns CDR1 SGHTA and CDR2 FQGNSA. V was pared by 2 bases and J by 6 bases, with 11 bases between. The CDR3 is 14 amino acids. CDR3 nucleotides: TGTGCCAGCAGCTTACGGCAGGGTCGAAACATTCAGTACTTC. Its protein product is CASSLRQGRNIQYF.

This clonotype was counted a few times. The J gene is TRBJ2-7, the V gene TRBV7-2; 7 bases map to TRBD2. V shed 2 bases and J 0 bases; nucleotides not matched to a gene: 7. The length of the CDR3 is 16 residues. Germline V gives CDR1 SGHTA, CDR2 FQGNSA. DNA of the CDR3: TGTGCCAGCAGCTTATGGGCGGGGGTTAGCTCCTACGAGCAGTACTTC. This gives the protein CASSLWAGVSSYEQYF.

The sample holds a few counts of this clonotype. The V gene is TRBV15, the J gene TRBJ1-1; perhaps TRBD1 as D (5 bases). Trimming removed 0 bases from V and 3 bases from J, with 11 bases in between. Germline CDR1 reads LNHNV; CDR2 reads YYDKDF (reference sequence). CDR3 size: 15 residues. The CDR3 DNA reads as TGTGCCACCAGCAGAGATTCAGGGTTCGACACTGAAGCTTTCTTT. Translating gives CATSRDSGFDTEAFF.

The chain couples TRBV7-6 to TRBJ2-7; TRBD2 matches at 8 bases. Germline CDR1 is SGHVS and CDR2 is FNYEAQ. Trimming at V came to 3 bases and at J to 5 bases, leaving 15 bases not matched to a gene. This CDR3 has 17 amino acids. CDR3 sequence (DNA): TGTGCCAGCAGCTTTGATCTTTCCGTAGCGGGGTCTCACGAGCAGTACTTC. It encodes CASSFDLSVAGSHEQYF.

This clonotype was counted many times. The CDR3 is CASSFGTGSYNEQFF. The CDR3 DNA reads as TGTGCCAGCAGCTTCGGAACGGGGTCCTACAATGAGCAGTTCTTC. The chain carries TRBV7-2 and TRBJ2-1, with D possibly TRBD2 on 5 matching bases. Per germline, CDR1 SGHTA and CDR2 FQGNSA. V gave up 3 bases and J gave up 1 base, with 10 bases separating them. The CDR3 consists of 15 residues.

The rearrangement joins TRBV18 to TRBJ1-2; D might be TRBD1 (6 bases). Germline CDR1 and CDR2: KGHSH and LQKENI. The CDR3 is made up of 13 amino acids. Trimming removed 2 bases from V and 9 bases from J, with 13 bases in between. This CDR3 is CASSPIIGQRYTF. CDR3 coding DNA: TGTGCCAGCTCACCAATAATAGGACAGCGCTACACCTTC.

This clonotype has just a few counts. The chain uses TRBV6-1 and TRBJ2-1, with 10 bases that match TRBD2. The length of the CDR3 is 14 residues. V lost 9 bases, J lost 5 bases, and 7 bases stayed unmatched. Germline V CDR1 and CDR2: MNHNS, SASEGT. The DNA for the CDR3 is TGTGCCAGTACCGGACTAGCGGAAAACAATGAGCAGTTCTTC. As protein: CASTGLAENNEQFF.

The rearrangement links TRBV11-2 to TRBJ2-3, with 14 bases matching TRBD2. V gave up 1 base and J gave up 1 base; unmatched junction bases: 7. CDR1 SGHAT and CDR2 FQNNGV come from the germline V gene. The CDR3 sequence is 19 residues long. Written as DNA, the CDR3 is TGTGCCAGCAGCTTAGTTGGGACTAGCGGGAGATACGGCACAGATACGCAGTATTTT. Its translation: CASSLVGTSGRYGTDTQYF.

CDR3: CASSSSPERSSYEQYF. CDR3 nucleotides: TGTGCCAGCAGCTCCTCCCCGGAGCGTAGCTCCTACGAGCAGTACTTC. The chain links TRBV7-6 to TRBJ2-7; D is unresolved. The CDR3 runs 16 residues. Germline CDR1 and CDR2: SGHVS and FNYEAQ. Trimming left V 4 bases short and J 0 bases short, with 16 bases between. Variable domain in full (rest from reference TRBV7-6 and TRBJ2-7): GAGVSQSPRYKVTKRGQDVALRCDPISGHVSLYWYRQALGQGPEFLTYFNYEAQQDKSGLPNDRFSAERPEGSISTLTIQRTEQRDSAMYRCASSSSPERSSYEQYFGPGTRLTVT.

This clonotype was found many times. The genes are TRBV4-3 and TRBJ2-3; D remains ambiguous. From germline, CDR1 is LGHNA and CDR2 YSLEER. The CDR3 is made up of 17 amino acids. Trimming shortened V by 1 base and J by 1 base, and 15 bases separated the two germline ends. The CDR3 DNA sequence: TGCGCCAGCAGCCAAGGAGTTCTCTCCTCTGGCACAGATACGCAGTATTTT. It translates to CASSQGVLSSGTDTQYF.

The table lists this clonotype with a few counts. The chain is built from TRBV20-1 and TRBJ1-3, with unresolved D. The ends were cut back, 3 bases at V and 3 bases at J, with 15 bases in the middle. This CDR3 region has 15 residues. The germline CDR1 and CDR2 sequences are DFQATT and SNEGSKA (reference sequence). The CDR3 bases are TGCAGTGCTAGTGATAACTCCTTGGGTGGAAACACCATATATTTT. It is translated as CSASDNSLGGNTIYF.

CDR3 DNA sequence: TGTGCCAGCTCACTCCGGGACACCGACGGGGGCACTGAAGCTTTCTTT. Translated, it gives CASSLRDTDGGTEAFF. The chain joins TRBV18 to TRBJ1-1; D possibly corresponds to TRBD1 (6 bases). Germline V gives CDR1 KGHSH, CDR2 LQKENI. The V gene lost 4 bases and the J gene lost 4 bases, with 19 bases spanning the gap. The CDR3 has 16 residues.

This clonotype has just a few counts. The chain is built from TRBV20-1 and TRBJ1-1, with D possibly TRBD1 on 5 matching bases. The germline V gene has CDR1 DFQATT and CDR2 SNEGSKA (reference sequence). The CDR3 has 13 residues. V was pared by 3 bases and J by 3 bases, with 11 bases between. The CDR3 sequence is CSARTGTHTEAFF. Here the CDR3 DNA reads TGCAGTGCTAGGACCGGGACGCACACTGAAGCTTTCTTT.

V usage is TRBV6-5 and J usage is TRBJ2-7; D gene uncertain. The V gene's germline CDR1 is MNHEY and CDR2 SVGAGI. There are 14 residues in the CDR3. V lost 2 bases and J 0 bases, leaving 8 bases between the germline ends. The CDR3 spells CASSYLDNSYEQYF. The DNA of the CDR3 is TGTGCCAGCAGTTACCTCGACAACTCCTACGAGCAGTACTTC.